These 21 T cell receptor beta chains were all obtained from the same sample, sequenced in a study of T cell responses to AZD1222 COVID-19 vaccine. Assay: immunoSEQ multiplex PCR; the TCRdb copy retains only in-frame clones and omits some. The sample contains 130,000 to 150,000 clones, roughly nine tenths of which appear only once. The sample was peripheral blood, taken 28 days after the second AZD1222 dose. The receptors were sampled from an adult who received the AZD1222 COVID-19 vaccine.

The chain combines TRBV11-3 with TRBJ2-7, with D perhaps matching TRBD1 (5 bases). CDR1 SGHNT and CDR2 YENEEA come from the germline V gene. V dropped 5 bases and J dropped 1 base, with 9 bases sitting between them. The CDR3 is 13 residues long. CDR3 protein: CASSDRQSYEQYF. In nucleotides, the CDR3 is TGTGCCAGCAGCGACCGACAGTCCTACGAGCAGTACTTC.

This clone occurred once. This chain uses TRBV29-1 with TRBJ2-1; D gene uncertain. There are 12 residues in the CDR3. Germline values: CDR1 SQVTM, CDR2 ANQGSEA. V was pared by 0 bases and J by 12 bases, with 12 bases between. Here the CDR3 reads CSVEDNYPTQFF. As DNA, the CDR3 is TGCAGCGTTGAAGATAACTACCCGACGCAGTTCTTC.

The chain couples TRBV19 to TRBJ1-5; TRBD1 matches 7 bases. The germline V gene has CDR1 LNHDA and CDR2 SQIVND (reference sequence). The V and J ends lost 7 bases and 2 bases, in that order; junction bases with no gene match: 5. The CDR3 runs to 14 residues. The CDR3 DNA reads as TGTGCCAGTAAGACAGGGTTAGGCAATCAGCCCCAGCATTTT. It is translated as CASKTGLGNQPQHF.

The genes are TRBV18 and TRBJ1-5, with unresolved D. The CDR3 has 13 amino acids. V was pared by 4 bases and J by 5 bases, with 9 bases between. The V gene's germline CDR1 is KGHSH and CDR2 LQKENI. CDR3 coding DNA: TGTGCCAGCTCACGGGGTAGGGATCAGCCCCAGCATTTT. It translates to CASSRGRDQPQHF.

This sequence joins TRBV5-6 and TRBJ2-2; D perhaps matches TRBD1 (6 bases). Germline loops: CDR1 SGHDT, CDR2 YYEEEE. Trimming cost V 3 bases and J 6 bases, with 6 bases left between them. The CDR3 totals 12 residues. This CDR3 is CASSWTAGELFF. The CDR3 bases are TGTGCCAGCAGCTGGACAGCCGGGGAGCTGTTTTTT.

This CDR3 is CASSSSLGISSYEQYF. The CDR3 DNA sequence: TGTGCCAGCAGCTCCTCACTGGGGATAAGCTCCTACGAGCAGTACTTC. The genes are TRBV28 and TRBJ2-7; D ambiguous. Trimming cost V 6 bases and J 0 bases, with 18 bases left between them. The CDR3 sequence is 16 residues long. From germline, CDR1 is MDHEN and CDR2 SYDVKM.

The V call is TRBV29-1, the J call TRBJ2-1; D could derive from TRBD1 or TRBD2 (5 bases each). Germline values: CDR1 SQVTM, CDR2 ANQGSEA. Trimming took off 5 bases at V and 9 bases at J, with 11 bases between the two ends. This CDR3 comprises 11 residues. The CDR3 DNA sequence: TGCAGCGTTCCCTTGGGGGTTGAGCAGTTCTTC. Translated: CSVPLGVEQFF.

The chain joins TRBV7-9 to TRBJ1-1; 10 bases match TRBD1. Trimming cost V 3 bases and J 11 bases; bases outside gene matches: 15. Germline values: CDR1 SEHNR, CDR2 FQNEAQ (reference sequence). The CDR3 runs to 16 residues. The DNA for the CDR3 is TGTGCCAGCAGCTTTGGGACAGGGGCCGACCAGGTGGGTGCTTTCTTT. This gives the protein CASSFGTGADQVGAFF.

In its sample, this clone was seen a few times. The chain employs TRBV7-2 and TRBJ2-7; 7 bases align to TRBD2. Germline V gene data show CDR1 as SGHTA and CDR2 as FQGNSA. This CDR3 region has 15 residues. V lost 2 bases, J lost 5 bases, and 9 bases stayed unmatched. In DNA, the CDR3 is TGTGCCAGCAGCTTAATTGCGGGAGCTCCCAACGAGCAGTACTTC. Translated, it gives CASSLIAGAPNEQYF.

Here the CDR3 DNA reads TGTGCCAGCAGTTACTCGGAGGGGGCGTACACTGAAGCTTTCTTT. Translating it yields CASSYSEGAYTEAFF. The genes are TRBV6-2 or TRBV6-3 and TRBJ1-1, with TRBD1 identical over 7 bases. V shed 0 bases, J shed 3 bases, and the junction held 4 bases outside the gene matches. CDR3 length: 15 residues. CDR1 is MNHEY, CDR2 SVGEGT, per germline.

The CDR3 sequence is CASSVDGRPFSYNEQFF. In DNA, the CDR3 is TGTGCCAGCAGCGTAGACGGGAGGCCCTTCTCCTACAATGAGCAGTTCTTC. V is TRBV9 and J is TRBJ2-1; TRBD2 matches 7 bases. CDR1 and CDR2 from the germline V gene are SGDLS and YYNGEE. Trimming cost V 0 bases and J 0 bases; bases outside gene matches: 6. CDR3 length: 17 amino acids.

In DNA, the CDR3 is TGTGCCAGCACTACCGGGTCTATAGGCCTAAAACTGTTTTTT. Its protein is CASTTGSIGLKLFF. V usage is TRBV6-5 and J usage is TRBJ1-4, with D hard to call. The length of the CDR3 is 14 residues. V lost 7 bases to trimming and J lost 10 bases, with 19 bases between them. Germline CDR1 MNHEY, CDR2 SVGAGI.

The rearrangement joins TRBV10-2 to TRBJ2-2, with 10 nucleotides matching TRBD1. The CDR3 is 17 amino acids. Trimming removed 2 bases from V and 5 bases from J; junction bases left unmatched: 8. CDR1 is WSHSY and CDR2 is SAAADI in the germline V gene. The CDR3 bases are TGCGCCAGCAGTGAGACGGCCGGGACAGGGGTAACCGGGGAGCTGTTTTTT. Protein sequence: CASSETAGTGVTGELFF.

The chain employs TRBV30 and TRBJ1-5, with TRBD1 as a possible D gene (5 bases). CDR3 length: 14 residues. The V gene's germline CDR1 is GTSNPN and CDR2 SVGIG (reference sequence). Trimming removed 0 bases at V and 2 bases at J, with 8 bases between. CDR3: CAWSVQQGNQPQHF. The CDR3, as DNA: TGTGCCTGGAGTGTACAACAGGGCAATCAGCCCCAGCATTTT.

This clone was counted between two and nine times. The chain uses TRBV7-3 and TRBJ2-3, with no clear D. V was shortened by 3 bases and J by 3 bases, with 4 bases between the two germline ends. Looked up from germline, CDR1 is SGHTA and CDR2 is FQGTGA. The CDR3 consists of 12 residues. CDR3: CASSFNTDTQYF. The CDR3, as DNA: TGTGCCAGCAGCTTCAATACAGATACGCAGTATTTT.

The V call is TRBV18, the J call TRBJ1-1; the D is unclear. This CDR3 region has 15 residues. CDR1 KGHSH and CDR2 LQKENI come from the germline V gene. V was pared by 1 base and J by 3 bases, with 12 bases between. The DNA of the CDR3 is TGTGCCAGCTCACCACGAAGCTCACGCGACACTGAAGCTTTCTTT. The encoded protein is CASSPRSSRDTEAFF.

This clone occurred many times. The chain is built from TRBV19 and TRBJ1-2; tentatively, D is TRBD1 (5 bases). Trimming removed 3 bases from V and 2 bases from J, with 13 bases in between. The CDR3 loop spans 15 amino acids. CDR1 and CDR2 from the germline V gene are LNHDA and SQIVND (reference sequence). The CDR3 loop reads CASSMGPGGNYGYTF. For the CDR3, the DNA is TGTGCCAGTAGTATGGGACCCGGAGGGAACTATGGCTACACCTTC.

The count of this clone is one. This chain uses TRBV30 with TRBJ1-1; D is uncertain. CDR3 length: 16 amino acids. The ends were cut back, 0 bases at V and 4 bases at J, with 18 bases in the middle. CDR1 is GTSNPN and CDR2 is SVGIG in the germline V gene (reference sequence). CDR3 bases: TGTGCCTGGAGTGTACTACCCGGGCGGGTGGGCACTGAAGCTTTCTTT. Translating gives CAWSVLPGRVGTEAFF.

J is TRBJ2-7 and V is TRBV27; D could derive from TRBD1 or TRBD2 (6 bases each). CDR1 is MNHEY, CDR2 SMNVEV, per germline (reference sequence). Between the trimmed V and J ends, which lost 2 bases and 2 bases, there was a span of 13 bases. The CDR3 extends over 15 amino acids. The CDR3 sequence is CASSLRGAGTYEQYF. The CDR3, as DNA: TGTGCCAGCAGTTTAAGGGGGGCAGGAACCTACGAGCAGTACTTC.

CDR3 sequence (DNA): TGTGCCAGCAGGTCGACGGGCTCTAATGGCTACACCTTC. It codes for CASRSTGSNGYTF. V and J are TRBV2 and TRBJ1-2; D call uncertain. Trimming stripped 6 bases from V and 6 bases from J, with 14 bases between. In germline, CDR1 is SNHLY, CDR2 FYNNEI. The CDR3 spans 13 residues.

This sequence joins TRBV7-9 and TRBJ2-3, with D possibly TRBD2 on 5 matching bases. The CDR3 extends over 15 amino acids. Trimming took off 5 bases at V and 3 bases at J, with 15 bases between the two ends. Germline CDR1 is SEHNR and CDR2 is FQNEAQ (reference sequence). The CDR3 reads CASSPPEGGTDTQYF. For the CDR3, the DNA is TGTGCCAGCAGCCCTCCCGAAGGAGGAACAGATACGCAGTATTTT.